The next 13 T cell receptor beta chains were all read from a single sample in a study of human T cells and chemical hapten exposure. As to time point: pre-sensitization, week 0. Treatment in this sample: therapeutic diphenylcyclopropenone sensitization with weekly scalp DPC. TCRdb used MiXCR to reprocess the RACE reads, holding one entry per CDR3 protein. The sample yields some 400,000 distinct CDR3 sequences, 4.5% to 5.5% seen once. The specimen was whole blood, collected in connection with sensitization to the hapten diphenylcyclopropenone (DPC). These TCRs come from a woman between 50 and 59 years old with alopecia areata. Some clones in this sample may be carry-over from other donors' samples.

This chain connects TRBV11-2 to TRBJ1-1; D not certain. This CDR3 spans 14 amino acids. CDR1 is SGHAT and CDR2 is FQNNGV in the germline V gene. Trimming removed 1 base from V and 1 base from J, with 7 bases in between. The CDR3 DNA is TGTGCCAGCAGCTTAGGACTCCAGAACACTGAAGCTTTCTTT. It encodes CASSLGLQNTEAFF.

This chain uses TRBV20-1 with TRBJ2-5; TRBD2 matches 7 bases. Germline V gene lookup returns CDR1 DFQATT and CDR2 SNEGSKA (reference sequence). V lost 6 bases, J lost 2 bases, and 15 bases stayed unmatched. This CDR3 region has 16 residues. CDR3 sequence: CSAQVSSGRTQETQYF. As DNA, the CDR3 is TGCAGTGCGCAGGTGTCTAGCGGAAGGACACAAGAGACCCAGTACTTC.

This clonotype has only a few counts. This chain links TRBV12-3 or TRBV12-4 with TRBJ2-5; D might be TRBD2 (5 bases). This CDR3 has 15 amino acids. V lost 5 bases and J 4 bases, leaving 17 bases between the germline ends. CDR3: CASSLVGRVRETQYF. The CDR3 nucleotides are TGTGCCAGCAGTCTAGTAGGGAGAGTAAGAGAGACCCAGTACTTC.

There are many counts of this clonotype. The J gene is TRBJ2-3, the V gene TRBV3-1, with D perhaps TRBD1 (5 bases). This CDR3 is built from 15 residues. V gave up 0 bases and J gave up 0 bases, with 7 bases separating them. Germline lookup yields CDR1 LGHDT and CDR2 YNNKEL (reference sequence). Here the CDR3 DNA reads TGTGCCAGCAGCCAAGAAGGGGATAGCACAGATACGCAGTATTTT. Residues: CASSQEGDSTDTQYF.

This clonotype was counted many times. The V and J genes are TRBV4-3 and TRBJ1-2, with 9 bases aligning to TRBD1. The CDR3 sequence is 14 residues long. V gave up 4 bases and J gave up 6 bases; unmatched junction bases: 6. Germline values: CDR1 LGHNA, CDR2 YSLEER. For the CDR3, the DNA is TGCGCCAGCAGCCTGGGACAGGGAGTAGATGGCTACACCTTC. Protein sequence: CASSLGQGVDGYTF.

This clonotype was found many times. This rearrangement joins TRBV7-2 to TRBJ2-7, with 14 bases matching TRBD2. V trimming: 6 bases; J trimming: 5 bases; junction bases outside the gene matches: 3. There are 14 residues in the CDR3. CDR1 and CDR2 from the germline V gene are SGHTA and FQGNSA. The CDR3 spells CASRAGLAGDEQYF. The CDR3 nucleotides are TGTGCCAGCAGGGCGGGACTAGCGGGAGACGAGCAGTACTTC. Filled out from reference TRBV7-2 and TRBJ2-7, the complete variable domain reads GAGVSQSPSNKVTEKGKDVELRCDPISGHTALYWYRQSLGQGLEFLIYFQGNSAPDKSGLPSDRFSAERTGGSVSTLTIQRTQQEDSAVYLCASRAGLAGDEQYFGPGTRLTVT.

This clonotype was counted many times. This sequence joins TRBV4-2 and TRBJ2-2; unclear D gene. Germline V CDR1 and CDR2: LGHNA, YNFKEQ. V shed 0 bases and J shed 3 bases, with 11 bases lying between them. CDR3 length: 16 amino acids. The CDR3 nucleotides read TGTGCCAGCAGCCAAGATTGGCATTCGGACACCGGGGAGCTGTTTTTT. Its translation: CASSQDWHSDTGELFF.

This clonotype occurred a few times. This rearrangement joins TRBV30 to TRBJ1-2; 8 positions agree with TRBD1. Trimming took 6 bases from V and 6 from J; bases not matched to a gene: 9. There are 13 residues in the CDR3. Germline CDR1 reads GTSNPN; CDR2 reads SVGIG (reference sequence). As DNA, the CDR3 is TGTGCCTGCCAGGGGGCTTCTGGCCATGGCTACACCTTC. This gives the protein CACQGASGHGYTF. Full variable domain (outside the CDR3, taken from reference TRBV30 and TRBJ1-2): SQTIHQWPATLVQPVGSPLSLECTVEGTSNPNLYWYRQAAGRGLQLLFYSVGIGQISSEVPQNLSASRPQDRQFILSSKKLLLSDSGFYLCACQGASGHGYTFGSGTRLTVV.

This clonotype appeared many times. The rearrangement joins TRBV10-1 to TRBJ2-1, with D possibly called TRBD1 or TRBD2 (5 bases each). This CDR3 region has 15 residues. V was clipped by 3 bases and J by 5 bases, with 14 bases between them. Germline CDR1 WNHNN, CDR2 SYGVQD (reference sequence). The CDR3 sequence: CASSDGDRNNNEQFF. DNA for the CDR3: TGCGCCAGCAGTGATGGGGACCGAAATAACAATGAGCAGTTCTTC.

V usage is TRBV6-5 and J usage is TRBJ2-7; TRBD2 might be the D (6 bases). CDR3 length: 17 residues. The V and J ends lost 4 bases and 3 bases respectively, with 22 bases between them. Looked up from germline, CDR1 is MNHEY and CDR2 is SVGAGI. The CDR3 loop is CASSFEKFAGTHYEQYF. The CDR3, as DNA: TGTGCCAGCAGTTTCGAAAAGTTTGCGGGGACGCACTACGAGCAGTACTTC.

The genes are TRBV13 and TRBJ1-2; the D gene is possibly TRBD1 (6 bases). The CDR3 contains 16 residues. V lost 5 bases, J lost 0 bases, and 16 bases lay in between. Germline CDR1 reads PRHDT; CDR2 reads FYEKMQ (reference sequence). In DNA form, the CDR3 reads TGTGCCAGCAGCACCAAGGGGGGGTACTCTAACTATGGCTACACCTTC. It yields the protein CASSTKGGYSNYGYTF.

CDR3 sequence reads: CSVLAGTSRYNEQFF. CDR3 DNA sequence: TGCAGCGTTCTAGCCGGGACTAGCAGATACAATGAGCAGTTCTTC. The chain carries TRBV29-1 and TRBJ2-1; 9 bases match TRBD2. Germline V lookup: CDR1 SQVTM, CDR2 ANQGSEA. The CDR3 is 15 amino acids. After removal of 5 bases from V and 4 bases from J, the junction contained 9 bases not matched to a gene.

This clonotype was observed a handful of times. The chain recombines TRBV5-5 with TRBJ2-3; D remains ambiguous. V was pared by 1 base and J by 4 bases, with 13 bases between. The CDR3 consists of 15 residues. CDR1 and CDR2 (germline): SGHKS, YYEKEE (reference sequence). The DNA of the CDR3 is TGTGCCAGCAGCTTGCCGCCATTGGGCGCAGATACGCAGTATTTT. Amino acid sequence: CASSLPPLGADTQYF.